The clone carrying this T cell receptor (beta chain) was counted once. This record belongs to a study of cytomegalovirus exposure and HLA in healthy donors. Amplification used 60 Vbeta primers and 13 Jbeta primers. Clones were sequenced by immunoSEQ multiplex PCR, and TCRdb holds only the in-frame ones, with some missing. The sample shows roughly 180,000 clones, around 82% of them seen only once. CDR1 SGHTA and CDR2 FQGTGA come from the germline V gene. Trimming took 5 bases from V and 4 from J; bases not matched to a gene: 5. The CDR3 has 13 amino acids. This TCR derives from a boy aged 5-17 years in good health and CMV-seronegative. Sequencing input: PBMCs. The V call is TRBV7-3, the J call TRBJ2-7; 7 nucleotides align to TRBD1. Written as DNA, the CDR3 is TGTGCCAGCAGCCCCCAGACAGGGTACGAGCAGTACTTC. Its translation: CASSPQTGYEQYF.